These 22 T cell receptor beta chains were sequenced from one sample in a study of immune cell composition in non-small cell lung cancer. Using immunoSEQ multiplex PCR, the repertoire was profiled, and TCRdb retains in-frame clones only, with some absent. The sample lists approximately 11,000 clones, roughly 60% occurring once. Sequencing used lung tumor tissue. These receptors all come from a human donor with non-small cell lung cancer.

The chain employs TRBV7-9 and TRBJ1-2; TRBD1 matches at 7 bases. V was pared by 4 bases and J by 7 bases, with 9 bases of the junction left unmatched. Germline values: CDR1 SEHNR, CDR2 FQNEAQ (reference sequence). The length of the CDR3 is 14 residues. The CDR3 loop is CASSSSDRAGGYTF. The CDR3 region has the DNA TGTGCCAGCAGCTCGAGCGACAGGGCGGGTGGCTACACCTTC.

This clone was recorded only once. The J gene is TRBJ2-4, the V gene TRBV6-5, with a weak D call TRBD1 (6 bases). The CDR3 totals 16 residues. Germline V gene lookup returns CDR1 MNHEY and CDR2 SVGAGI. Trimming took off 4 bases at V and 1 base at J, with 14 bases between the two ends. This CDR3 reads CASSFSQGIAKNIQYF. The CDR3 region has the DNA TGTGCCAGCAGTTTTTCCCAGGGGATCGCCAAAAACATTCAGTACTTC.

The chain uses TRBV27 and TRBJ2-3; D is possibly TRBD2 (5 bases). Germline V CDR1 and CDR2: MNHEY, SMNVEV (reference sequence). The CDR3 runs 16 residues. Trimming took off 4 bases at V and 0 bases at J, with 14 bases between the two ends. CDR3 nucleotides: TGTGCCAGCAGTTCCCTCCCCAGCGGAAGCACAGATACGCAGTATTTT. It translates to CASSSLPSGSTDTQYF.

The chain joins TRBV5-4 to TRBJ2-1, with D possibly matching TRBD2 (6 bases). CDR3 size: 16 residues. V was cut by 2 bases and J by 2 bases, with 14 bases left in between. The germline V gene has CDR1 SGHNT and CDR2 YYREEE (reference sequence). As DNA, the CDR3 is TGTGCCAGCAGCTTATCGCGGGATATCACCTACAATGAGCAGTTCTTC. This codes for CASSLSRDITYNEQFF.

V and J are TRBV14 and TRBJ2-7; a weak D match, TRBD1 (5 bases). With 3 bases removed from V and 2 bases from J, the gap between germline ends came to 14 bases. The CDR3 totals 15 residues. From germline, CDR1 is SGHDN and CDR2 FVKESK. The CDR3, as DNA: TGTGCCAGCAGCCACTATTTTCACAGGACCTACGAGCAGTACTTC. Translating gives CASSHYFHRTYEQYF.

The chain carries TRBV29-1 and TRBJ2-1, with 9 bases matching TRBD1. The trim removed 8 bases at V and 10 bases at J, leaving 15 bases unmatched. Germline CDR1 reads SQVTM; CDR2 reads ANQGSEA. The length of the CDR3 is 14 residues. The CDR3 DNA is TGCAGCCCCAAAGGGACAGGGTTTTTCGGGGAGCAGTTCTTC. Protein sequence: CSPKGTGFFGEQFF.

The rearrangement joins TRBV7-2 to TRBJ2-1; TRBD2 matches at 12 bases. Trimming cost V 1 base and J 12 bases; bases outside gene matches: 10. The CDR3 is 16 amino acids. Germline CDR1 SGHTA, CDR2 FQGNSA. CDR3 protein: CASSLEGLAGSGGQFF. The CDR3, as DNA: TGTGCCAGCAGCTTAGAGGGACTAGCGGGTAGTGGTGGGCAGTTCTTC.

The chain uses TRBV19 and TRBJ1-1, with D perhaps TRBD1 (5 bases). Germline-derived CDR1 and CDR2 are LNHDA and SQIVND (reference sequence). The V and J ends lost 5 bases and 2 bases respectively, with 9 bases between them. The CDR3 is 13 amino acids. CDR3 amino acids: CASSVTGNTEAFF. The CDR3 bases are TGTGCCAGTAGTGTAACAGGAAACACTGAAGCTTTCTTT.

In its sample, this clone ranks as large. The CDR3 sequence: CASSFPYRTGRWTGYTF. DNA for the CDR3: TGTGCCAGCAGCTTCCCCTATCGGACAGGGAGGTGGACTGGCTACACCTTC. This chain joins TRBV7-9 and TRBJ1-2, with 8 bases fitting TRBD1. CDR1 SEHNR and CDR2 FQNEAQ come from the germline V gene (reference sequence). The ends lost 3 bases at V and 7 bases at J; junction bases unmatched: 16. The CDR3 totals 17 residues. Using reference TRBV7-9 and TRBJ1-2 for the parts outside the CDR3, the full variable domain is DTGVSQNPRHKITKRGQNVTFRCDPISEHNRLYWYRQTLGQGPEFLTYFQNEAQLEKSRLLSDRFSAERPKGSFSTLEIQRTEQGDSAMYLCASSFPYRTGRWTGYTFGSGTRLTVV.

The chain is built from TRBV6-6 and TRBJ1-1, with a weak D call TRBD1 (5 bases). The germline gives CDR1 MNHNY, CDR2 SVGAGI (reference sequence). The CDR3 length is 14 residues. Trimming stripped 8 bases from V and 1 base from J, with 14 bases between. CDR3 in DNA: TGTGCCAGCCAAAAACCTACAGGGAACACTGAAGCTTTCTTT. Encoded protein: CASQKPTGNTEAFF.

The gene calls are TRBV28 and TRBJ2-5; 8 nucleotides line up with TRBD2. V lost 7 bases to trimming and J lost 4 bases; unmatched junction nucleotides: 8. CDR3 length: 14 residues. Germline CDR1 is MDHEN and CDR2 is SYDVKM. This CDR3 reads CASTLAGNIETQYF. CDR3 DNA: TGTGCCAGCACCTTAGCGGGAAATATAGAGACCCAGTACTTC. The full variable domain, completed using reference TRBV28 and TRBJ2-5, is DVKVTQSSRYLVKRTGEKVFLECVQDMDHENMFWYRQDPGLGLRLIYFSYDVKMKEKGDIPEGYSVSREKKERFSLILESASTNQTSMYLCASTLAGNIETQYFGPGTRLLVL.

V gene TRBV10-3 combines with J gene TRBJ2-3; TRBD2 aligns across 7 bases. J was trimmed by 0 bases and V by 2 bases; bases with no gene match: 2. The germline gives CDR1 ENHRY, CDR2 SYGVKD. The CDR3 runs 15 residues. CDR3 sequence (DNA): TGTGCCATCAGTGAGGGGCGGGAGAGCACAGATACGCAGTATTTT. It encodes CAISEGRESTDTQYF.

The chain employs TRBV7-3 and TRBJ2-1; weak D call: TRBD2 (6 bases). This CDR3 is 15 amino acids long. V gave up 4 bases and J gave up 0 bases, with 10 bases separating them. Germline V gene sequence: CDR1 SGHTA, CDR2 FQGTGA. The CDR3 nucleotides are TGTGCCAGCAGCTCGGACTACGCCTCCTACAATGAGCAGTTCTTC. This encodes CASSSDYASYNEQFF.

Only a few counts were recorded for this clone. The CDR3 DNA reads as TGTGCCTGGAGTGGTTCCAGGCTTGCGACCCAGTACTTC. Residues: CAWSGSRLATQYF. The V call is TRBV30, the J call TRBJ2-5; no definite D call. Germline V CDR1 and CDR2: GTSNPN, SVGIG (reference sequence). This CDR3 has 13 residues. Trimming stripped 1 base from V and 7 bases from J, with 13 bases between.

The chain uses TRBV5-1 and TRBJ1-1, with a weak D call TRBD1 (6 bases). Trimming removed 3 bases at V and 6 bases at J, with 15 bases between. The germline V gene encodes CDR1 SGHRS and CDR2 YFSETQ. The CDR3 totals 14 residues. The CDR3 sequence: CASSWTDHWAEAFF. The DNA for the CDR3 is TGCGCCAGCAGCTGGACAGACCATTGGGCTGAAGCTTTCTTT. The variable domain in full, with the rest retrieved from reference TRBV5-1 and TRBJ1-1, is KAGVTQTPRYLIKTRGQQVTLSCSPISGHRSVSWYQQTPGQGLQFLFEYFSETQRNKGNFPGRFSGRQFSNSRSEMNVSTLELGDSALYLCASSWTDHWAEAFFGQGTRLTVV.

V and J are TRBV28 and TRBJ1-6; D uncertain. The germline V gene has CDR1 MDHEN and CDR2 SYDVKM. The CDR3 contains 12 residues. Trimming removed 2 bases at V and 14 bases at J, with 10 bases between. CDR3 protein: CASSLEGLTLHF. In DNA, the CDR3 is TGTGCCAGCAGTTTAGAGGGTTTGACCCTCCACTTT.

The gene calls are TRBV7-2 and TRBJ2-2; TRBD2 might be the D (6 bases). Germline values: CDR1 SGHTA, CDR2 FQGNSA. V was clipped by 0 bases and J by 6 bases, with 20 bases between them. The CDR3 extends over 18 amino acids. CDR3 nucleotide sequence: TGTGCCAGCAGCTTAGCGTTGGCCCCCGGGACTGGCCCCGGGGAGCTGTTTTTT. Translating gives CASSLALAPGTGPGELFF.

The J gene is TRBJ2-3, the V gene TRBV4-2; TRBD2 agrees at 11 bases. The CDR3 extends over 16 amino acids. Germline CDR1 reads LGHNA; CDR2 reads YNFKEQ. Germline trimming cut 2 bases from V and 1 base from J; bases unmatched to any gene: 2. The CDR3 reads CASSQSGLAGTDTQYF. Here the CDR3 DNA reads TGTGCCAGCAGCCAATCGGGACTAGCGGGCACAGATACGCAGTATTTT.

This clone was found a few times. The chain has TRBV7-9 and TRBJ2-7, with D possibly matching TRBD2 (5 bases). The CDR3 runs 12 residues. V dropped 5 bases and J dropped 7 bases, with 12 bases sitting between them. In germline, CDR1 is SEHNR, CDR2 FQNEAQ (reference sequence). Here the CDR3 DNA reads TGTGCCAGCAGCCGGGGTCCGAGGGAGCAGTACTTC. Translation gives CASSRGPREQYF. The full variable domain, completed using reference TRBV7-9 and TRBJ2-7, is DTGVSQNPRHKITKRGQNVTFRCDPISEHNRLYWYRQTLGQGPEFLTYFQNEAQLEKSRLLSDRFSAERPKGSFSTLEIQRTEQGDSAMYLCASSRGPREQYFGPGTRLTVT.

V is TRBV28 and J is TRBJ2-7; D may be TRBD1 (6 bases). Per germline, CDR1 MDHEN and CDR2 SYDVKM. This CDR3 contains 11 residues. With 6 bases removed from V and 6 bases from J, the gap between germline ends came to 9 bases. The DNA for the CDR3 is TGTGCCAGCAGGACAGGAGCCGAGCAGTACTTC. Amino acids: CASRTGAEQYF.

The J gene is TRBJ1-5, the V gene TRBV6-1; D call uncertain. Trimming shortened V by 2 bases and J by 5 bases, and 19 bases separated the two germline ends. Germline V gives CDR1 MNHNS, CDR2 SASEGT. This CDR3 region has 17 residues. This CDR3 is CASSESGGITFYQPQHF. DNA of the CDR3: TGTGCCAGCAGTGAATCTGGCGGGATTACTTTTTATCAGCCCCAGCATTTT.

This clone ranks as medium-sized. V and J are TRBV7-9 and TRBJ1-2, with TRBD1 identical over 7 bases. Germline V gene data show CDR1 as SEHNR and CDR2 as FQNEAQ (reference sequence). This CDR3 comprises 14 residues. Trimming took 1 base from V and 5 from J; bases not matched to a gene: 4. The CDR3, as DNA: TGTGCCAGCAGCTTAGTTTCAGGGGGTTATGGCTACACCTTC. Translating it yields CASSLVSGGYGYTF.